Sequencing of this T cell receptor beta chain was carried out in a study of T cell responses to AZD1222 COVID-19 vaccine. Whole-study results and caveats: In the spike-specific TCR repertoire, nearly half reportedly target unmutated variant regions. Samples come after the peak T cell response, not at day 14. White British people made up most donors, females outnumbered males, and clonal diversity was possibly underestimated.

With regard to this clone: The antigen is undetermined.

Profiled with immunoSEQ multiplex PCR; TCRdb holds only in-frame clones, not every one. The repertoire holds approximately 82,000 clones, 90% to 95% seen once, with around 2.9% in the top ten. Germline V gives CDR1 LGHDT, CDR2 YNNKEL (reference sequence). The CDR3 totals 14 residues. J gave up 6 bases and V 2 bases, and 6 bases lay outside the gene matches. Whether given at about 4 or about 12 weeks, second doses were pooled. The chain is built from TRBV3-1 (or the pseudogene TRBV3-2) and TRBJ1-2, with 7 bases matching TRBD1. This TCR derives from an adult who received the AZD1222 COVID-19 vaccine. The sequences come from peripheral blood, collected 28 days after the second AZD1222 dose. The CDR3 region has the DNA TGTGCCAGCAGCCAAAGCCGACAGGGAAATGGCTACACCTTC. Its protein product is CASSQSRQGNGYTF.